This is a list of T cell receptor beta chains from one sample in a study of beta chain features in type 1 diabetes. Only in-frame clones appear in the TCRdb table, and some are missing; sequencing was by immunoSEQ multiplex PCR. The table lists roughly 160,000 clones, approximately 8.1% of them singletons, with roughly 0.5% in the top ten. Sample: central memory CD4+ T cells from blood. These TCRs come from a man aged 18 to 30 with type 1 diabetes. The CDR3 runs from the conserved cysteine through the conserved F or W. D genes are given only for firm matches. Clone size, where shown, is once, few, many, or a class for clones that have expanded.

clone_size: few
d_call: TRBD2
j_call: TRBJ2-5
v_call: TRBV5-1
cdr3_aa: CASSLGLAGVGETQYF
cdr3_nt: TGCGCCAGCAGCCTGGGACTAGCGGGAGTTGGTGAGACCCAGTACTTC

clone_size: few
d_call: .
j_call: TRBJ1-1
v_call: TRBV6-5
cdr3_aa: CASSHNRVEAFF
cdr3_nt: TGTGCCAGCAGCCATAACAGGGTTGAAGCTTTCTTT

clone_size: few
d_call: .
j_call: TRBJ2-5
v_call: TRBV9
cdr3_aa: CASSVGTDQETQYF
cdr3_nt: TGTGCCAGCAGCGTAGGAACAGACCAAGAGACCCAGTACTTC

clone_size: few
d_call: .
j_call: TRBJ1-1
v_call: TRBV10-3
cdr3_aa: CAISEQDTEAFF
cdr3_nt: TGTGCCATCAGTGAGCAGGACACTGAAGCTTTCTTT

clone_size: .
d_call: .
j_call: TRBJ2-7
v_call: TRBV7-2
cdr3_aa: CASSLRADRTSYEQYF
cdr3_nt: TGTGCCAGCAGCTTACGAGCGGACCGCACCTCCTACGAGCAGTACTTC

clone_size: few
d_call: .
j_call: TRBJ1-2
v_call: TRBV29-1
cdr3_aa: CSVYTGLGYGYTF
cdr3_nt: TGCAGCGTTTATACAGGGCTGGGCTATGGCTACACCTTC

clone_size: few
d_call: .
j_call: TRBJ1-1
v_call: TRBV21-1
cdr3_aa: CASSAYRCENTEAFF
cdr3_nt: .

clone_size: .
d_call: .
j_call: TRBJ2-5
v_call: TRBV2
cdr3_aa: CASSERRETQYF
cdr3_nt: TGTGCCAGCAGTGAACGGCGGGAGACCCAGTACTTC

clone_size: .
d_call: .
j_call: TRBJ1-4
v_call: TRBV5-1
cdr3_aa: CASSYSGAATNEKLFF
cdr3_nt: TGCGCCAGCAGCTACTCCGGAGCTGCAACTAATGAAAAACTGTTTTTT

clone_size: few
d_call: .
j_call: TRBJ2-7
v_call: TRBV28
cdr3_aa: CASGGWLATEQYF
cdr3_nt: TGTGCCAGCGGAGGGTGGCTAGCGACCGAGCAGTACTTC

clone_size: few
d_call: TRBD2
j_call: TRBJ2-3
v_call: TRBV5-4
cdr3_aa: CASSLLAGLDTQYF
cdr3_nt: TGTGCCAGCAGCTTACTAGCGGGGTTAGATACGCAGTATTTT

clone_size: few
d_call: TRBD2
j_call: TRBJ2-7
v_call: TRBV6-5
cdr3_aa: CAVGLRGAEQYF
cdr3_nt: TGTGCAGTGGGATTGCGGGGGGCCGAGCAGTACTTC

clone_size: .
d_call: TRBD2
j_call: TRBJ2-1
v_call: TRBV19
cdr3_aa: CASSMMAGGMDEQFF
cdr3_nt: TGTGCCAGTAGTATGATGGCGGGGGGTATGGATGAGCAGTTCTTC

clone_size: .
d_call: TRBD1
j_call: TRBJ1-1
v_call: TRBV14
cdr3_aa: CASSREGRGRVTEAFF
cdr3_nt: TGTGCCAGCAGCCGCGAAGGCAGGGGGCGGGTCACTGAAGCTTTCTTT

clone_size: .
d_call: .
j_call: TRBJ1-4
v_call: TRBV11-1
cdr3_aa: CASSSTTGSREKLFF
cdr3_nt: TGTGCCAGCAGTTCTACGACAGGTTCAAGGGAAAAACTGTTTTTT

clone_size: few
d_call: TRBD1
j_call: TRBJ2-4
v_call: TRBV7-2
cdr3_aa: CASSPQGARNIQYF
cdr3_nt: TGTGCCAGCAGTCCACAGGGGGCCCGAAACATTCAGTACTTC

clone_size: .
d_call: TRBD2
j_call: TRBJ2-3
v_call: TRBV7-4
cdr3_aa: CASSVGLAVLTDTQYF
cdr3_nt: TGTGCCAGCAGCGTAGGACTAGCGGTACTCACAGATACGCAGTATTTT

clone_size: .
d_call: TRBD2
j_call: TRBJ2-2
v_call: TRBV2
cdr3_aa: CASTREGNTGELFF
cdr3_nt: TGTGCCAGCACCCGGGAGGGCAACACCGGGGAGCTGTTTTTT

clone_size: .
d_call: .
j_call: TRBJ1-2
v_call: TRBV6-6
cdr3_aa: CASSPTTNYGYTF
cdr3_nt: TGTGCCAGCAGTCCAACAACTAACTATGGCTACACCTTC

clone_size: few
d_call: TRBD2
j_call: TRBJ2-1
v_call: TRBV23-1
cdr3_aa: CASRRTSGISCSYNEQFF
cdr3_nt: TGCGCCAGCAGACGGACTAGCGGGATTTCCTGCTCCTACAATGAGCAGTTCTTC

clone_size: few
d_call: TRBD1
j_call: TRBJ1-2
v_call: TRBV28
cdr3_aa: CASFEGQGGSNYGYTF
cdr3_nt: TGTGCCAGCTTCGAAGGACAGGGTGGCTCGAACTATGGCTACACCTTC

clone_size: few
d_call: TRBD1
j_call: TRBJ2-5
v_call: TRBV28
cdr3_aa: CASSLSMAGQGSQETQYF
cdr3_nt: TGTGCCAGCAGTTTATCTATGGCGGGACAGGGCAGCCAAGAGACCCAGTACTTC

clone_size: .
d_call: .
j_call: TRBJ2-1
v_call: TRBV5-8
cdr3_aa: CASSPWGVSEQFF
cdr3_nt: TGTGCCAGCAGCCCCTGGGGGGTCAGTGAGCAGTTCTTC

clone_size: few
d_call: TRBD2
j_call: TRBJ2-2
v_call: TRBV5-1
cdr3_aa: CASSFRGGLNTGELFF
cdr3_nt: TGCGCCAGCAGCTTTCGGGGGGGCCTCAACACCGGGGAGCTGTTTTTT

clone_size: many
d_call: TRBD1
j_call: TRBJ2-3
v_call: TRBV4-3
cdr3_aa: CASSQSRTGTGTDTQYF
cdr3_nt: TGCGCCAGCAGCCAATCCCGGACAGGGACTGGCACAGATACGCAGTATTTT

clone_size: .
d_call: .
j_call: TRBJ1-3
v_call: TRBV7-9
cdr3_aa: CASSDARGSGNTIYF
cdr3_nt: TGTGCCAGCAGCGACGCCCGAGGATCTGGAAACACCATATATTTT

clone_size: .
d_call: TRBD1
j_call: TRBJ2-5
v_call: TRBV11-2
cdr3_aa: CASSRDRGQETQYF
cdr3_nt: TGTGCCAGCAGCCGGGACAGGGGGCAGGAGACCCAGTACTTC

clone_size: .
d_call: .
j_call: TRBJ2-1
v_call: TRBV30
cdr3_aa: CAWSFNLDSEQFF
cdr3_nt: TGTGCCTGGAGTTTTAACCTGGACAGTGAGCAGTTCTTC

clone_size: few
d_call: .
j_call: TRBJ2-1
v_call: TRBV6-6
cdr3_aa: CAISEYNEQFF
cdr3_nt: TGTGCCATCAGTGAGTACAATGAGCAGTTCTTC

clone_size: few
d_call: .
j_call: TRBJ2-5
v_call: TRBV2
cdr3_aa: CASSGVRGAQETQYF
cdr3_nt: TGTGCCAGCAGTGGGGTCCGGGGGGCCCAAGAGACCCAGTACTTC

clone_size: .
d_call: .
j_call: TRBJ2-7
v_call: TRBV7-2
cdr3_aa: CASSLGVAYEQYF
cdr3_nt: TGTGCCAGCAGCTTAGGCGTGGCCTACGAGCAGTACTTC

clone_size: few
d_call: TRBD1
j_call: TRBJ2-1
v_call: TRBV2
cdr3_aa: CASSGTGIYEQFF
cdr3_nt: TGTGCCAGCAGTGGGACAGGGATCTATGAGCAGTTCTTC

clone_size: many
d_call: TRBD1
j_call: TRBJ1-2
v_call: TRBV9
cdr3_aa: CASSGGQGAYGYTF
cdr3_nt: TGTGCCAGCAGCGGAGGACAGGGGGCCTATGGCTACACCTTC

clone_size: .
d_call: TRBD1
j_call: TRBJ2-5
v_call: TRBV5-1
cdr3_aa: CASSLSPGQGQETQYF
cdr3_nt: TGCGCCAGCAGCTTGTCCCCCGGACAGGGACAAGAGACCCAGTACTTC

clone_size: .
d_call: .
j_call: TRBJ2-3
v_call: TRBV9
cdr3_aa: CASSVETEGADTQYF
cdr3_nt: TGTGCCAGCAGCGTAGAAACGGAAGGAGCAGATACGCAGTATTTT

clone_size: many
d_call: .
j_call: TRBJ2-7
v_call: TRBV7-9
cdr3_aa: CASSLISSYEQYF
cdr3_nt: TGTGCCAGCAGCTTAATCTCTAGCTACGAGCAGTACTTC

clone_size: .
d_call: TRBD2
j_call: TRBJ2-5
v_call: TRBV30
cdr3_aa: CAWSVGGWETQYF
cdr3_nt: TGTGCCTGGAGTGTCGGGGGGTGGGAGACCCAGTACTTC

clone_size: many
d_call: TRBD1
j_call: TRBJ1-2
v_call: TRBV5-4
cdr3_aa: CASSMTGRKDGYTF
cdr3_nt: TGTGCCAGCAGCATGACAGGGAGGAAGGATGGCTACACCTTC

clone_size: .
d_call: .
j_call: TRBJ2-2
v_call: TRBV23-1
cdr3_aa: CASSQSWRGVTGELFF
cdr3_nt: TGCGCCAGCAGTCAATCGTGGAGGGGAGTCACCGGGGAGCTGTTTTTT

clone_size: .
d_call: TRBD1
j_call: TRBJ1-4
v_call: TRBV27
cdr3_aa: CASSPRPIGTGSEKLFF
cdr3_nt: TGTGCCAGCAGTCCCCGTCCAATCGGGACAGGTAGTGAAAAACTGTTTTTT

clone_size: few
d_call: .
j_call: TRBJ1-2
v_call: TRBV9
cdr3_aa: CASSVSLTNYGYTF
cdr3_nt: TGTGCCAGCAGCGTGTCACTGACTAACTATGGCTACACCTTC

clone_size: .
d_call: .
j_call: TRBJ2-3
v_call: TRBV14
cdr3_aa: CASGEQEVTDTQYF
cdr3_nt: TGTGCCAGCGGGGAGCAGGAGGTCACAGATACGCAGTATTTT

clone_size: .
d_call: .
j_call: TRBJ2-7
v_call: TRBV2
cdr3_aa: CASSGGHLRDYEQYF
cdr3_nt: TGTGCCAGCAGTGGAGGACACCTAAGAGACTACGAGCAGTACTTC

clone_size: .
d_call: TRBD2
j_call: TRBJ2-1
v_call: TRBV30
cdr3_aa: CAWSGGGTSKFF
cdr3_nt: TGTGCCTGGAGTGGCGGGGGGACTAGCAAGTTCTTC